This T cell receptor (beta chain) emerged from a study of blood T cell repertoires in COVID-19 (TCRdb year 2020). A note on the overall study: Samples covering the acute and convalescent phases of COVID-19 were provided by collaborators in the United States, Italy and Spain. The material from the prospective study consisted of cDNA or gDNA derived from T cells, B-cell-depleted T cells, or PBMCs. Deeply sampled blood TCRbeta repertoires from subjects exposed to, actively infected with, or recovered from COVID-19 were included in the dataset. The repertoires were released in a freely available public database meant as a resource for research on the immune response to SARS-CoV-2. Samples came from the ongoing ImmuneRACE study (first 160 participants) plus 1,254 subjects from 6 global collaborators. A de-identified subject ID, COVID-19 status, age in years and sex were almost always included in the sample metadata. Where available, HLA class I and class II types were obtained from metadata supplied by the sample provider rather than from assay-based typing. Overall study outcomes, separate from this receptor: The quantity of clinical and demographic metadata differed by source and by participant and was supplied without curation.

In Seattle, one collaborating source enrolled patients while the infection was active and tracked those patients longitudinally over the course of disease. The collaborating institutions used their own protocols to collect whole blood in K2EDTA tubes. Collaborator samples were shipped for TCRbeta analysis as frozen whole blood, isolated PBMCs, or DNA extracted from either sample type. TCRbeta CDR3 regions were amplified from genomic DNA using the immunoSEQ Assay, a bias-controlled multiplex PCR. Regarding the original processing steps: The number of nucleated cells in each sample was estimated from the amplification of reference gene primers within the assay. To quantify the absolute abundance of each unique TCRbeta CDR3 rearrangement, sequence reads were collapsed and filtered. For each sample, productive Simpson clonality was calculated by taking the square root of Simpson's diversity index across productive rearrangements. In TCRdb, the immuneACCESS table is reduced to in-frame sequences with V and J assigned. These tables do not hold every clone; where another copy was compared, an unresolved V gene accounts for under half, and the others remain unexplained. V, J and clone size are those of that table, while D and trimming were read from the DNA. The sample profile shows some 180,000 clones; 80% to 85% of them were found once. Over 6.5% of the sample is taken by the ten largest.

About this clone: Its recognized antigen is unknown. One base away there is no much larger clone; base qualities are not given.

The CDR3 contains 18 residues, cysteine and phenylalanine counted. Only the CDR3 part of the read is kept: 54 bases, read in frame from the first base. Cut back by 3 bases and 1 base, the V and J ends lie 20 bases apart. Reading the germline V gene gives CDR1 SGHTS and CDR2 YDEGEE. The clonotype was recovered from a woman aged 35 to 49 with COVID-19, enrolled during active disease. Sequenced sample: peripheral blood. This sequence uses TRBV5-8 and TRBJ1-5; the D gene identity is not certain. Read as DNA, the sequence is TGTGCCAGCAGCTGGGAGGGAGGATGGGTCAGGAGCAATCAGCCCCAGCATTTT. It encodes CASSWEGGWVRSNQPQHF.